The 17 T cell receptor beta chains listed next were all sequenced from one sample in a study of spatial heterogeneity in lung cancer. Time point defined: blood at routine non-recurrence follow-up after resection. TCRdb re-analysed the 5' RACE reads in MiXCR, keeping a single row per CDR3 protein. The sample has around 32,000 distinct CDR3 sequences, 10% seen once; the top ten hold roughly 30%. The sequences come from PBMCs, collected at follow-up. Every receptor here comes from a female donor with early-stage non-small cell lung cancer.

The V gene is TRBV19, the J gene TRBJ1-3; D perhaps matches TRBD1 (6 bases). The germline CDR1 and CDR2 sequences are LNHDA and SQIVND (reference sequence). The CDR3 extends over 15 amino acids. V was clipped by 4 bases and J by 0 bases, with 10 bases between them. The DNA of the CDR3 is TGTGCCAGTAGTACGACAGGACTCTCTGGAAACACCATATATTTT. It translates to CASSTTGLSGNTIYF.

This clonotype was observed a few times. CDR3 protein: CASNPGLASHNEQFF. The DNA for the CDR3 is TGTGCCAGCAACCCGGGACTAGCTTCCCACAATGAGCAGTTCTTC. The chain recombines TRBV28 with TRBJ2-1, with TRBD2 matching over 9 bases. This CDR3 spans 15 amino acids. Germline V lookup: CDR1 MDHEN, CDR2 SYDVKM. V gave up 7 bases and J gave up 5 bases; unmatched junction bases: 9. Full variable domain (outside the CDR3, taken from reference TRBV28 and TRBJ2-1): DVKVTQSSRYLVKRTGEKVFLECVQDMDHENMFWYRQDPGLGLRLIYFSYDVKMKEKGDIPEGYSVSREKKERFSLILESASTNQTSMYLCASNPGLASHNEQFFGPGTRLTVL.

This clonotype occurred many times. The chain carries TRBV28 and TRBJ2-2, with D possibly being TRBD1 or TRBD2 (5 bases each). Germline loops: CDR1 MDHEN, CDR2 SYDVKM. V shed 6 bases and J shed 2 bases, with 19 bases lying between them. The CDR3 totals 17 residues. The CDR3 reads CASSFTGGWLNTGELFF. The CDR3 DNA is TGTGCCAGCAGCTTTACTGGGGGATGGTTAAACACCGGGGAGCTGTTTTTT.

Comment on this clonotype: Just one base apart from a much larger clone, this may be a read error. This chain joins TRBV19 and TRBJ2-3, with D possibly TRBD2 on 6 matching bases. This CDR3 contains 15 residues. V was cut by 10 bases and J by 4 bases, with 21 bases left in between. CDR1 LNHDA and CDR2 SQIVND come from the germline V gene (reference sequence). The CDR3 loop is CATTLGTGLADTQYF. The CDR3 nucleotides are TGTGCCACCACTCTCGGGACTGGCTTGGCAGATACGCAGTATTTT. Supplemented by reference TRBV19 and TRBJ2-3, the full variable domain reads DGGITQSPKYLFRKEGQNVTLSCEQNLNHDAMYWYRQDPGQGLRLIYYSQIVNDFQKGDIAEGYSVSREKKESFPLTVTSAQKNPTAFYLCATTLGTGLADTQYFGPGTRLTVL.

This clonotype was seen more than once but under ten times. The rearrangement joins TRBV16 to TRBJ1-4; the D is unclear. The CDR3 spans 12 residues. The V gene lost 5 bases and the J gene lost 2 bases, with 3 bases spanning the gap. Germline-derived CDR1 and CDR2 are KGHSY and FQNENV. The CDR3 DNA follows: TGTGCCAGCAGCAAGACTAATGAAAAACTGTTTTTT. It is translated as CASSKTNEKLFF.

This clonotype was found many times. The genes are TRBV6-2 or TRBV6-3 and TRBJ2-5; no clear D gene. The CDR3 covers 13 residues. Germline CDR1 reads MNHEY; CDR2 reads SVGEGT. V lost 4 bases and J lost 1, with 7 bases in between. DNA of the CDR3: TGTGCCAGCAGTTGGTGGGGCCAAGAGACCCAGTACTTC. Protein: CASSWWGQETQYF.

V and J are TRBV2 and TRBJ2-7; 13 nucleotides agree with TRBD2. In germline, CDR1 is SNHLY, CDR2 FYNNEI. J gave up 2 bases and V 2 bases, and 9 bases lay outside the gene matches. The CDR3 sequence is 18 residues long. This CDR3 reads CASSELGTSGEIPYEQYF. Here the CDR3 DNA reads TGTGCCAGCAGTGAACTGGGGACTAGCGGGGAGATCCCCTACGAGCAGTACTTC.

This clonotype was picked up a small number of times. J is TRBJ2-3 and V is TRBV21-1; the table's D call, TRBD2, was not checked against the DNA. TRBV21-1 is a listed pseudogene. This CDR3 has 17 residues. The CDR3 is CASSKPSQRGGQDTQYF. The CDR3 DNA reads as TGTGCCAGCAGCAAACCCTCCCAGCGGGGGGGCCAGGATACGCAGTATTTT.

This clonotype was counted many times. The chain links TRBV28 to TRBJ2-7, with a possible D match to TRBD2 (5 bases). From germline, CDR1 is MDHEN and CDR2 SYDVKM. Trimming took 5 bases from V and 0 from J, leaving 14 bases between them. The CDR3 is 15 amino acids. The CDR3 bases are TGTGCCAGCAGTCCCCACGGAGGAGTCTCCTACGAGCAGTACTTC. This codes for CASSPHGGVSYEQYF.

This clonotype was observed a handful of times. This rearrangement joins TRBV7-2 to TRBJ2-2; D perhaps matches TRBD2 (6 bases). Between the trimmed V and J ends, which lost 3 bases and 6 bases, there was a span of 17 bases. There are 16 residues in the CDR3. CDR1 SGHTA and CDR2 FQGNSA come from the germline V gene. CDR3 in amino acids: CASSFSQASVAGELFF. DNA for the CDR3: TGTGCCAGCAGCTTTTCACAGGCTAGCGTTGCCGGGGAGCTGTTTTTT.

This clonotype was found a few times. The gene calls are TRBV2 and TRBJ2-5; 11 bases map to TRBD1. The CDR3 has 15 residues. Germline assignment: CDR1 SNHLY and CDR2 FYNNEI. The V and J ends lost 7 bases and 5 bases, in that order; junction bases with no gene match: 9. The CDR3 loop reads CASKTGQGDWETQYF. CDR3 DNA sequence: TGTGCCAGCAAGACGGGACAGGGGGACTGGGAGACCCAGTACTTC.

This clonotype was counted many times. The chain couples TRBV20-1 to TRBJ1-1; 7 bases match TRBD1. The junction had 11 bases not matched to a gene; V was cut back by 1 base and J by 6 bases. Per germline, CDR1 DFQATT and CDR2 SNEGSKA (reference sequence). This CDR3 has 15 residues. The CDR3 nucleotides read TGCAGTGCTAGAGCCCAGCCTACAGGGGTAGCTGAAGCTTTCTTT. Translating gives CSARAQPTGVAEAFF.

This clonotype was observed a handful of times. V usage is TRBV29-1 and J usage is TRBJ2-5; D possibly corresponds to TRBD1 (6 bases). V dropped 5 bases and J dropped 5 bases, with 15 bases sitting between them. The CDR3 is 13 amino acids. The germline V gene encodes CDR1 SQVTM and CDR2 ANQGSEA. The CDR3 here is CSVPGAQWETQYF. CDR3 nucleotides: TGCAGCGTTCCAGGGGCCCAGTGGGAGACCCAGTACTTC.

This clonotype has a count of ten or more. V and J are TRBV6-5 and TRBJ2-4; D perhaps matches TRBD1 (6 bases). The V gene's germline CDR1 is MNHEY and CDR2 SVGAGI. The CDR3 extends over 13 amino acids. V lost 6 bases, J lost 6 bases, and 12 bases lay in between. The CDR3 DNA sequence: TGTGCCAGCAGCACAACAGGGTTAAACATTCAGTACTTC. Translation gives CASSTTGLNIQYF.

The genes are TRBV7-2 and TRBJ2-5, with 8 positions matching TRBD2. V trimming: 4 bases; J trimming: 5 bases; junction bases outside the gene matches: 6. The CDR3 is 14 residues long. The germline V gene encodes CDR1 SGHTA and CDR2 FQGNSA. The DNA for the CDR3 is TGTGCCAGCAGCTCCGGGGGGGCCTTGGAGACCCAGTACTTC. Encoded protein: CASSSGGALETQYF.

The chain combines TRBV18 with TRBJ2-5; D is perhaps TRBD1 (6 bases). Germline assignment: CDR1 KGHSH and CDR2 LQKENI. The CDR3 covers 16 residues. Trimming pared 1 base from V and 5 bases from J, leaving 17 bases between. The CDR3 DNA reads as TGTGCCAGCTCACCACGCGACCAGGGGCGCGGGGAGACCCAGTACTTC. It translates to CASSPRDQGRGETQYF.

The V call is TRBV9, the J call TRBJ1-1; D unclear. Germline V CDR1 and CDR2: SGDLS, YYNGEE. V was cut by 0 bases and J by 1 base, with 10 bases left in between. The CDR3 runs 15 residues. The CDR3 here is CASSVATTANTEAFF. The CDR3 coding sequence is TGTGCCAGCAGCGTAGCTACTACGGCGAACACTGAAGCTTTCTTT.